The 24 T cell receptor beta chains listed next were all sequenced from one sample in a study of cytomegalovirus exposure and HLA in healthy donors. In the PCR, 60 Vbeta and 13 Jbeta primers were used. The protocol was immunoSEQ multiplex PCR, while the TCRdb copy is restricted to in-frame clones and leaves out a portion. The data show around 120,000 clones, approximately 80% seen once. Specimen: PBMCs. The receptor set was obtained from a woman aged 40 to 49 in good health and CMV-seropositive.

CDR3 coding DNA: TGTGCCAGCAGTGACTCTATCGCGGCTAGCTGTACCTACGAGCAGTACTTC. This gives the protein CASSDSIAASCTYEQYF. V is TRBV6-4 and J is TRBJ2-7; maybe TRBD2 (5 bases). Germline V lookup: CDR1 MRHNA, CDR2 SNTAGT. Trimming removed 0 bases from V and 2 bases from J, with 17 bases in between. CDR3 length equals 17 residues.

The gene calls are TRBV6-6 and TRBJ1-6; D not certain. V gave up 5 bases and J gave up 0 bases, with 11 bases separating them. The CDR3 has 16 amino acids. Germline lookup yields CDR1 MNHNY and CDR2 SVGAGI (reference sequence). CDR3 in DNA: TGTGCCAGCAGTAAAACAGAACTCTCCTATAATTCACCCCTCCACTTT. Translated, it gives CASSKTELSYNSPLHF.

The CDR3: CASIRTGTSGRNEQFF. CDR3 DNA sequence: TGTGCCAGCATTCGTACCGGGACTAGCGGACGCAATGAGCAGTTCTTC. The V call is TRBV2, the J call TRBJ2-1, with 11 bases lining up with TRBD2. Looked up from germline, CDR1 is SNHLY and CDR2 is FYNNEI. V shed 7 bases, J shed 6 bases, and the junction held 11 bases outside the gene matches. The length of the CDR3 is 16 residues.

The chain employs TRBV6-6 and TRBJ2-1, with 7 bases aligning to TRBD2. There are 16 residues in the CDR3. Looked up from germline, CDR1 is MNHNY and CDR2 is SVGAGI (reference sequence). J gave up 4 bases and V 6 bases, and 12 bases lay outside the gene matches. Written as DNA, the CDR3 is TGTGCCAGCAGCGAACCGCTGACTAGCCGGTACAATGAGCAGTTCTTC. Protein sequence: CASSEPLTSRYNEQFF.

The chain carries TRBV6-1 and TRBJ2-7; D is unresolved. Germline V gives CDR1 MNHNS, CDR2 SASEGT. The CDR3 spans 11 residues. V lost 8 bases and J 4 bases, leaving 9 bases between the germline ends. CDR3 amino acids: CASPSLYEQYF. The CDR3 DNA reads as TGTGCCAGCCCGTCACTTTACGAGCAGTACTTC.

The chain has TRBV6-6 and TRBJ2-3, with 14 bases that match TRBD2. The ends lost 5 bases at V and 4 bases at J; junction bases unmatched: 2. The CDR3 contains 15 residues. Germline assignment: CDR1 MNHNY and CDR2 SVGAGI (reference sequence). The CDR3 protein is CASSRTSGRSDTQYF. DNA of the CDR3: TGTGCCAGCAGTAGGACTAGCGGGAGGTCAGATACGCAGTATTTT.

This rearrangement joins TRBV6-5 to TRBJ2-3; 9 bases agree with TRBD2. V lost 7 bases, J lost 2 bases, and 4 bases stayed unmatched. Germline lookup yields CDR1 MNHEY and CDR2 SVGAGI. There are 14 residues in the CDR3. The CDR3 sequence is CASKLGLATDTQYF. The DNA of the CDR3 is TGTGCCAGCAAGCTGGGACTAGCCACAGATACGCAGTATTTT.

V gene TRBV4-1 combines with J gene TRBJ1-2; D gene uncertain. Trimming pared 2 bases from V and 0 bases from J, leaving 10 bases between. CDR1 is MGHRA and CDR2 is YSYEKL in the germline V gene. The CDR3 contains 15 residues. CDR3 amino acids: CASSQQDKTNYGYTF. CDR3 sequence (DNA): TGCGCCAGCAGCCAACAAGACAAGACTAACTATGGCTACACCTTC.

CDR3 in DNA: TGTGCCAGCAGTTTATCGGGCGGGAGCCCAGATACGCAGTATTTT. Its protein product is CASSLSGGSPDTQYF. The chain couples TRBV27 to TRBJ2-3, with 7 bases that match TRBD2. CDR1 MNHEY and CDR2 SMNVEV come from the germline V gene (reference sequence). The junction had 4 bases not matched to a gene; V was cut back by 0 bases and J by 4 bases. The CDR3 sequence is 15 residues long.

The chain has TRBV6-4 and TRBJ1-6; D is ambiguous. Germline CDR1 MRHNA, CDR2 SNTAGT. V lost 6 bases and J lost 0, with 9 bases in between. The CDR3 is 15 residues long. This chain's CDR3 is CASRASGSYNSPLHF. In DNA, the CDR3 is TGTGCCAGCAGAGCCTCGGGCTCCTATAATTCACCCCTCCACTTT.

The rearrangement links TRBV30 to TRBJ1-1, with D maybe TRBD1 (5 bases). The germline V gene has CDR1 GTSNPN and CDR2 SVGIG (reference sequence). The CDR3 extends over 14 amino acids. Between the trimmed V and J ends, which lost 0 bases and 0 bases, there was a span of 8 bases. The CDR3 here is CAWSVRGMNTEAFF. CDR3 DNA: TGTGCCTGGAGTGTACGGGGGATGAACACTGAAGCTTTCTTT.

This clone is a singleton in its sample. This chain uses TRBV7-2 with TRBJ2-2, with TRBD2 matching 14 bases. The CDR3 sequence is 16 residues long. Germline loops: CDR1 SGHTA, CDR2 FQGNSA. Losses at the gene ends were 10 bases for V and 5 bases for J; bases not matched to a gene: 9. The CDR3 loop reads CATSGTSGRGTGELFF. Here the CDR3 DNA reads TGTGCCACCTCCGGGACTAGCGGGAGAGGTACCGGGGAGCTGTTTTTT.

This sequence joins TRBV6-6 and TRBJ2-5; 11 nucleotides agree with TRBD2. Germline V gene sequence: CDR1 MNHNY, CDR2 SVGAGI (reference sequence). V lost 2 bases, J lost 1 base, and 3 bases stayed unmatched. The CDR3 has 16 residues. This chain's CDR3 is CASSYAGLAGQETQYF. The DNA for the CDR3 is TGTGCCAGCAGTTACGCCGGACTAGCGGGCCAAGAGACCCAGTACTTC.

This CDR3 reads CSVSGTGVTGELFF. CDR3 DNA sequence: TGCAGCGTCTCCGGGACAGGGGTGACCGGGGAGCTGTTTTTT. This rearrangement joins TRBV29-1 to TRBJ2-2; 10 bases map to TRBD1. The CDR3 covers 14 residues. V was pared by 6 bases and J by 5 bases, with 6 bases of the junction left unmatched. Germline V CDR1 and CDR2: SQVTM, ANQGSEA.

This clone came up a few times. DNA for the CDR3: TGTGCCAGCAGACCTAGCGGGGAGAACACCGGGGAGCTGTTTTTT. Protein product: CASRPSGENTGELFF. The genes are TRBV6-5 and TRBJ2-2; 9 nucleotides match TRBD2. Germline V CDR1 and CDR2: MNHEY, SVGAGI. The CDR3 consists of 15 residues. V gave up 6 bases and J gave up 1 base; unmatched junction bases: 3.

The V gene is TRBV5-1, the J gene TRBJ2-3; unclear D gene. CDR1 is SGHRS, CDR2 YFSETQ, per germline. V was pared by 0 bases and J by 2 bases, with 7 bases between. The length of the CDR3 is 14 residues. The CDR3 DNA follows: TGCGCCAGCAGCTTGGAAGCATTCACAGATACGCAGTATTTT. Its translation is CASSLEAFTDTQYF.

This clone has just a few counts. The chain couples TRBV6-5 to TRBJ2-7; 7 bases agree with TRBD1. CDR3 length equals 15 residues. J gave up 9 bases and V 0 bases, and 11 bases lay outside the gene matches. The V gene's germline CDR1 is MNHEY and CDR2 SVGAGI. The CDR3 loop reads CASSYSGTDAFLQYF. The CDR3, as DNA: TGTGCCAGCAGTTACTCGGGGACAGACGCCTTTTTGCAGTACTTC.

This clone has more than one count but fewer than ten. The chain carries TRBV5-1 and TRBJ2-5; 10 nucleotides agree with TRBD2. Trimming took 4 bases from V and 1 from J; bases not matched to a gene: 10. Germline lookup yields CDR1 SGHRS and CDR2 YFSETQ. The CDR3 covers 17 residues. CDR3 protein: CASSPGGSGGPQETQYF. The DNA for the CDR3 is TGCGCCAGCAGCCCAGGAGGTAGCGGGGGGCCCCAAGAGACCCAGTACTTC.

This rearrangement joins TRBV6-1 to TRBJ2-3; TRBD2 aligns across 8 bases. Trimming removed 7 bases from V and 5 bases from J; junction bases left unmatched: 11. Germline lookup yields CDR1 MNHNS and CDR2 SASEGT. This CDR3 comprises 15 residues. In DNA, the CDR3 is TGTGCCAGCAACCGGGGGGGCATTAAGGGAGATACGCAGTATTTT. Amino acids: CASNRGGIKGDTQYF.

The rearrangement links TRBV2 to TRBJ1-4, with 7 bases that match TRBD1. Unmatched junction bases numbered 11, after V lost 7 bases and J lost 0 bases. CDR1 and CDR2 from the germline V gene are SNHLY and FYNNEI. The CDR3 covers 17 residues. The CDR3 nucleotides read TGTGCCAGCAAGAAGGGGGCAGGGAAGGCAACTAATGAAAAACTGTTTTTT. It translates to CASKKGAGKATNEKLFF.

This sequence joins TRBV4-1 and TRBJ1-4; TRBD1 is a possible D gene (6 bases). Germline loops: CDR1 MGHRA, CDR2 YSYEKL. The V end was cut by 0 bases, the J end by 2 bases, with 13 bases between. The CDR3 is 17 residues long. In DNA, the CDR3 is TGCGCCAGCAGCCAAGACCCAGGGGCATCTACTAATGAAAAACTGTTTTTT. Amino acid sequence: CASSQDPGASTNEKLFF.

V usage is TRBV10-2 and J usage is TRBJ1-4, with TRBD1 matching 8 bases. V shed 9 bases and J 6 bases; nucleotides not matched to a gene: 3. The CDR3 extends over 12 amino acids. The germline V gene has CDR1 WSHSY and CDR2 SAAADI. Here the CDR3 reads CASHRGDEKLFF. The CDR3 region has the DNA TGCGCCAGTCACAGGGGGGATGAAAAACTGTTTTTT.

The chain employs TRBV5-6 and TRBJ2-7, with D perhaps TRBD1 (6 bases). The germline CDR1 and CDR2 sequences are SGHDT and YYEEEE. CDR3 length equals 16 residues. V dropped 2 bases and J dropped 2 bases, with 17 bases sitting between them. DNA for the CDR3: TGTGCCAGCAGCTTCTTTCGGCAGGGGAAACCCTACGAGCAGTACTTC. This codes for CASSFFRQGKPYEQYF.

V usage is TRBV7-2 and J usage is TRBJ1-1, with D perhaps matching TRBD1 (5 bases). The length of the CDR3 is 14 residues. CDR1 and CDR2 from the germline V gene are SGHTA and FQGNSA. V lost 3 bases to trimming and J lost 3 bases, with 11 bases between them. CDR3 sequence (DNA): TGTGCCAGCAGCTTGCGGGGGGGGGACACTGAAGCTTTCTTT. The encoded protein is CASSLRGGDTEAFF.